These 25 T cell receptor beta chains were sequenced from one sample in a study of metastatic and nonmetastatic thyroid tumors. No treatment had been given to any patient before thyroid surgery. TCRdb re-called the PCR reads via MiXCR. The sample records roughly 72,000 clones, around 19% being singletons. The sample taken for sequencing was blood. The receptor set was obtained from a female donor with papillary thyroid cancer or a benign thyroid nodule (not recorded which). Some clones in this sample may be carry-over from other donors' samples.

This clone was seen at least ten times. This chain uses TRBV20-1 with TRBJ2-5; 7 bases line up with TRBD2. CDR1 DFQATT and CDR2 SNEGSKA come from the germline V gene (reference sequence). This CDR3 region has 15 residues. Unmatched junction bases numbered 9, after V lost 3 bases and J lost 2 bases. The CDR3 region is CSARSASGLQETQYF. CDR3 DNA: TGCAGTGCTAGGTCGGCTAGCGGACTTCAAGAGACCCAGTACTTC.

This clone was counted ten times or more. This chain uses TRBV13 with TRBJ1-5; D might be TRBD1 (5 bases). Trimming stripped 4 bases from V and 9 bases from J, with 16 bases between. In germline, CDR1 is PRHDT, CDR2 FYEKMQ (reference sequence). This CDR3 is built from 14 residues. CDR3 in DNA: TGTGCCAGCAGCTCCGGGACGGCGGAGGGGCCCCAGCATTTT. Protein: CASSSGTAEGPQHF.

In DNA form, the CDR3 reads TGTGCCAGCAGCACCAATACGGGACAGACTAACTACGAGCAGTACTTC. It yields the protein CASSTNTGQTNYEQYF. The V call is TRBV11-2, the J call TRBJ2-7, with 7 nucleotides matching TRBD1. This CDR3 region has 16 residues. The germline gives CDR1 SGHAT, CDR2 FQNNGV. Losses at the gene ends were 5 bases for V and 3 bases for J; bases not matched to a gene: 13.

There are many counts of this clone. The genes are TRBV29-1 and TRBJ1-2; a possible D gene is TRBD1 (5 bases). The CDR3 has 12 amino acids. With 7 bases removed from V and 2 bases from J, the gap between germline ends came to 11 bases. The germline CDR1 and CDR2 sequences are SQVTM and ANQGSEA. The CDR3 DNA is TGCAGCGCCGGGACGGGAAACTATGGCTACACCTTC. Residues: CSAGTGNYGYTF.

This clone has ten or more counts. The J gene is TRBJ2-1, the V gene TRBV28; TRBD2 matches 9 bases. J was trimmed by 6 bases and V by 6 bases; bases with no gene match: 15. This CDR3 has 17 amino acids. Germline V gives CDR1 MDHEN, CDR2 SYDVKM. The CDR3 protein is CASRYAPGTSLINEQFF. CDR3 nucleotides: TGTGCCAGCAGGTACGCTCCCGGGACTAGCCTCATCAATGAGCAGTTCTTC.

This clone was seen repeatedly, ten times or more. V gene TRBV6-1 combines with J gene TRBJ2-7, with 8 bases matching TRBD1. The CDR3 consists of 14 residues. V shed 7 bases, J shed 2 bases, and the junction held 7 bases outside the gene matches. In germline, CDR1 is MNHNS, CDR2 SASEGT. The CDR3 bases are TGTGCCAGCACAGACAGGGGACTTACCTACGAGCAGTACTTC. This translates into CASTDRGLTYEQYF.

With regard to this clone: This may stem from a read error, because a much larger clone lies one nucleotide away. The chain couples TRBV9 to TRBJ2-5; TRBD1 agrees at 7 bases. This CDR3 comprises 16 residues. Germline V gene data show CDR1 as SGDLS and CDR2 as YYNGEE. The DNA of the CDR3 is TGTGCCAGCAGCGTAGATCCCCGCGGACAGGCGCAGACCGAGTACTTC. The encoded protein is CASSVDPRGQAQTEYF. Looking up the rest from reference TRBV9 and TRBJ2-5 gives the full variable domain: DSGVTQTPKHLITATGQRVTLRCSPRSGDLSVYWYQQSLDQGLQFLIQYYNGEERAKGNILERFSAQQFPDLHSELNLSSLELGDSALYFCASSVDPRGQAQTEYFGPGTRLLVL.

This clone appeared many times. The chain couples TRBV12-3 or TRBV12-4 to TRBJ2-4; 7 bases line up with TRBD2. J was trimmed by 8 bases and V by 6 bases; bases with no gene match: 10. CDR3 size: 14 residues. The CDR3 region has the DNA TGTGCCAGCAGCCGGAGCGGGAACCGAGACATTCAGTACTTC. Its translation is CASSRSGNRDIQYF.

The gene calls are TRBV5-6 and TRBJ2-2; TRBD2 is a possible D gene (6 bases). Germline V CDR1 and CDR2: SGHDT, YYEEEE. Trimming took off 4 bases at V and 7 bases at J, with 17 bases between the two ends. This CDR3 region has 15 residues. The CDR3 reads CASSMGLTGIGELFF. DNA of the CDR3: TGTGCCAGCAGCATGGGACTCACTGGGATCGGGGAGCTGTTTTTT.

In its sample, this clone was seen many times. V usage is TRBV3-1 and J usage is TRBJ1-1; D might be TRBD1 (5 bases). Germline CDR1 reads LGHDT; CDR2 reads YNNKEL (reference sequence). This CDR3 is built from 15 residues. V lost 4 bases and J lost 0, with 12 bases in between. This CDR3 is CASSLIAGLNTEAFF. The CDR3 DNA sequence: TGTGCCAGCAGCCTAATCGCAGGGCTGAACACTGAAGCTTTCTTT. The whole variable domain, remainder taken from reference TRBV3-1 and TRBJ1-1, is DTAVSQTPKYLVTQMGNDKSIKCEQNLGHDTMYWYKQDSKKFLKIMFSYNNKELIINETVPNRFSPKSPDKAHLNLHINSLELGDSAVYFCASSLIAGLNTEAFFGQGTRLTVV.

This clone was seen repeatedly, ten times or more. The chain is built from TRBV5-1 and TRBJ1-3; D is unclear. V lost 3 bases, J lost 4 bases, and 11 bases lay in between. Germline assignment: CDR1 SGHRS and CDR2 YFSETQ. The CDR3 length is 14 residues. The CDR3 region is CASSSTVGGNTIYF. For the CDR3, the DNA is TGCGCCAGCAGCTCCACAGTAGGGGGAAACACCATATATTTT.

This sequence joins TRBV19 and TRBJ2-7, with D possibly being TRBD1 (6 bases). CDR3 length: 13 residues. Germline lookup yields CDR1 LNHDA and CDR2 SQIVND (reference sequence). Trimming left V 5 bases short and J 3 bases short, with 11 bases between. As DNA, the CDR3 is TGTGCCAGTAGTTTGACAGGAGGCTACGAGCAGTACTTC. Protein sequence: CASSLTGGYEQYF.

The V gene is TRBV7-6, the J gene TRBJ2-2; TRBD2 is a possible D gene (6 bases). Trimming pared 11 bases from V and 5 bases from J, leaving 15 bases between. This CDR3 has 13 amino acids. Per the germline V gene, CDR1 is SGHVS and CDR2 is FNYEAQ. CDR3 DNA sequence: TGTGCCTGCACCTCGGGGAGGACCGGGGAGCTGTTTTTT. Protein: CACTSGRTGELFF.

A few counts support this clone. This chain uses TRBV19 with TRBJ2-1, with D uncertain. V was cut by 5 bases and J by 6 bases, with 11 bases left in between. The CDR3 runs to 13 residues. Per the germline V gene, CDR1 is LNHDA and CDR2 is SQIVND (reference sequence). The CDR3 DNA sequence: TGTGCCAGTAGTCTTCTCTCGGGCAATGAGCAGTTCTTC. Amino acid sequence: CASSLLSGNEQFF.

The sample holds many counts of this clone. A read error may explain this, as a much larger clone is one base away. Other DNA sequences within the sample encode an identical CDR3. This chain connects TRBV12-3 or TRBV12-4 to TRBJ1-2; 8 bases fit TRBD1. The CDR3 extends over 13 amino acids. The V segment lost 6 bases and the J segment 6 bases; nucleotides outside the gene matches: 6. The CDR3 nucleotides are TGTGCCAGCAGCACGCAGGGGGCGCATGGCTACACCTTC. Protein sequence: CASSTQGAHGYTF.

This chain connects TRBV20-1 to TRBJ2-3; a weak D match, TRBD1 (6 bases). Trimming shortened V by 5 bases and J by 3 bases, and 12 bases separated the two germline ends. There are 13 residues in the CDR3. Germline V CDR1 and CDR2: DFQATT, SNEGSKA (reference sequence). The CDR3 nucleotides read TGCAGTGCTTGGACAGCGAAAACAGATACGCAGTATTTT. Translated: CSAWTAKTDTQYF.

To note about this clone: A much larger clone lies a single base off, so this may be a read error. J is TRBJ1-1 and V is TRBV9; weak D call: TRBD1 (6 bases). Germline CDR1 is SGDLS and CDR2 is YYNGEE. V dropped 4 bases and J dropped 5 bases, with 12 bases sitting between them. CDR3 size: 13 residues. For the CDR3, the DNA is TGTGCCAGCAGCCCCCGACAGGTGACTGAAGCTTTCTTT. It is translated as CASSPRQVTEAFF. Full variable domain (rest looked up from reference TRBV9 and TRBJ1-1): DSGVTQTPKHLITATGQRVTLRCSPRSGDLSVYWYQQSLDQGLQFLIQYYNGEERAKGNILERFSAQQFPDLHSELNLSSLELGDSALYFCASSPRQVTEAFFGQGTRLTVV.

The V and J genes are TRBV29-1 and TRBJ2-2, with D maybe TRBD2 (5 bases). The CDR3 totals 13 residues. Between the trimmed V and J ends, which lost 4 bases and 6 bases, there was a span of 12 bases. CDR1 and CDR2 (germline): SQVTM, ANQGSEA. CDR3 sequence: CSVVRGRAGELFF. CDR3 nucleotide sequence: TGCAGCGTTGTGCGAGGGAGAGCCGGGGAGCTGTTTTTT.

This clone was seen ten or more times. This chain links TRBV6-1 with TRBJ1-6; 7 bases are a match to TRBD1. The CDR3 has 14 amino acids. J gave up 9 bases and V 5 bases, and 7 bases lay outside the gene matches. Germline values: CDR1 MNHNS, CDR2 SASEGT. The CDR3 sequence is CASSPDRSGSPLHF. For the CDR3, the DNA is TGTGCCAGCAGTCCGGACAGGAGTGGTTCACCCCTCCACTTT.

This clone was recorded many times. This sequence joins TRBV9 and TRBJ1-3; no reliable D call. The V gene lost 4 bases and the J gene lost 0 bases, with 8 bases spanning the gap. The germline V gene encodes CDR1 SGDLS and CDR2 YYNGEE. The CDR3 extends over 14 amino acids. The CDR3 nucleotides are TGTGCCAGCAGCTCTTCGAGCTCTGGAAACACCATATATTTT. Amino acid sequence: CASSSSSSGNTIYF. The complete variable domain, with remaining parts taken from reference TRBV9 and TRBJ1-3, reads DSGVTQTPKHLITATGQRVTLRCSPRSGDLSVYWYQQSLDQGLQFLIQYYNGEERAKGNILERFSAQQFPDLHSELNLSSLELGDSALYFCASSSSSSGNTIYFGEGSWLTVV.

This clone was detected many times. V gene TRBV11-1 combines with J gene TRBJ2-7; possibly TRBD1 for D (5 bases). CDR1 and CDR2 from the germline V gene are SGHAT and FQDESV (reference sequence). The CDR3 spans 13 residues. V was cut by 7 bases and J by 6 bases, with 16 bases left in between. As DNA, the CDR3 is TGTGCCAGCACGGTCGCTCTAGGGGCCGAGCAGTACTTC. Encoded protein: CASTVALGAEQYF.

This clone was seen at least ten times. J is TRBJ2-6 and V is TRBV30; D is undetermined. Germline assignment: CDR1 GTSNPN and CDR2 SVGIG (reference sequence). The CDR3 has 13 residues. V gave up 5 bases and J gave up 0 bases, with 5 bases separating them. The CDR3 DNA reads TGTGCCTGGGACGGCTCTGGGGCCAACGTCCTGACTTTC. It codes for CAWDGSGANVLTF.

V is TRBV27 and J is TRBJ1-6; TRBD1 is a possible D gene (5 bases). CDR3 length: 14 amino acids. The V end lost 9 bases, the J end lost 7 bases, and 16 bases lay between the germline ends. CDR1 and CDR2 (germline): MNHEY, SMNVEV (reference sequence). This CDR3 reads CASKSGTLNSPLHF. The DNA for the CDR3 is TGTGCCAGTAAATCCGGGACGTTAAATTCACCCCTCCACTTT.

This clone was observed many times. The chain has TRBV20-1 and TRBJ1-6, with 7 nucleotides matching TRBD1. From germline, CDR1 is DFQATT and CDR2 SNEGSKA (reference sequence). The CDR3 is 16 amino acids. V lost 6 bases, J lost 5 bases, and 13 bases stayed unmatched. CDR3 DNA sequence: TGCAGTGCCACGGACAGGTGGGACAGAGATAATTCACCCCTCCACTTT. This encodes CSATDRWDRDNSPLHF.

This clone was counted many times. V usage is TRBV11-2 and J usage is TRBJ1-1; TRBD1 might be the D (6 bases). The V gene lost 5 bases and the J gene lost 2 bases, with 18 bases spanning the gap. The CDR3 is made up of 16 amino acids. In germline, CDR1 is SGHAT, CDR2 FQNNGV. This CDR3 reads CASSLIGQGINTEAFF. The CDR3 DNA follows: TGTGCCAGCAGCCTCATTGGGCAGGGGATAAACACTGAAGCTTTCTTT.